Included here is one T cell receptor beta chain sequence, with context. The antigen is undetermined. The primer mix had 60 Vbeta and 13 Jbeta primers. Profiling relied on immunoSEQ multiplex PCR, and the TCRdb table lists in-frame clones only, not all of them. Altogether over 70,000 clones are present, about 72% being singletons, with the ten largest covering approximately 2.1%. This record belongs to a study of cytomegalovirus exposure and HLA in healthy donors. Study-wide findings and caveats: There were several of the most significant clusters that appeared linked to common viral pathogens in a later analysis. In a later analysis, compared with equally common non-associated chains, HLA-associated beta chains were more expanded.

Healthy bone marrow donors made up the donor group. The CDR3 length is 14 residues. The germline CDR1 and CDR2 sequences are SGHDT and YYEEEE. V was shortened by 0 bases and J by 5 bases, with 8 bases between the two germline ends. The chain combines TRBV5-6 with TRBJ1-4; D unresolved. The TCR sequence derives from a man younger than 45 in good health and CMV-seronegative. Input material: PBMCs. CDR3 nucleotide sequence: TGTGCCAGCAGCTTGGTCGGGGAGAATGAAAAACTGTTTTTT. Translating gives CASSLVGENEKLFF.